This T cell receptor beta chain was recovered during a study of CD8+ T cells in alopecia areata. This clone appeared a few times. Its antigen is undetermined. Extracted from the samples, RNA was reverse transcribed into cDNA to serve as the sequencing template. Generated by immunoSEQ multiplex PCR, the TCRdb table keeps only in-frame clones and is missing some. The table includes 200,000 to 250,000 clones, more than 30% detected once. Whole-study findings and limits: Normal scalp showed lower clonality than lesional scalp, especially alopecia totalis/universalis.

Treatment here: oral pan-JAK inhibitor, 5-10 mg twice daily. The clonotype was recovered from a human donor with alopecia areata. Sequenced here: CD4+ T cells sorted from blood, sampled at approximately week 30, from a patient treated with tofacitinib.

The CDR3 region is CASSDLEGRVFWANVLTF. In nucleotides, the CDR3 is TGCGCCAGCAGTGACTTGGAGGGCAGAGTCTTCTGGGCCAACGTCCTGACTTTC. This chain joins TRBV10-2 and TRBJ2-6; D perhaps matches TRBD2 (6 bases). The CDR3 is 18 residues long. V dropped 3 bases and J dropped 5 bases, with 20 bases sitting between them. From germline, CDR1 is WSHSY and CDR2 SAAADI.